The 30 T cell receptor beta chains in this list originate from one sample, sequenced in a study of blood T cell repertoires in COVID-19. Libraries were prepared by immunoSEQ multiplex PCR; TCRdb keeps only in-frame clonotypes and omits some of them. The table includes some 80,000 clones, around 76% detected once. Sequenced: peripheral blood. These receptors came from a human donor in a cohort sampled during active COVID-19.

The chain uses TRBV27 and TRBJ2-1; the match to TRBD2 covers 11 bases. The CDR3 has 17 residues. With V trimmed by 5 bases and J by 2 bases, 8 bases remained unmatched. Germline loops: CDR1 MNHEY, CDR2 SMNVEV (reference sequence). The CDR3 DNA sequence: TGTGCCAGCAGTACCAGACCGGGACTAGCGGCCTACAATGAGCAGTTCTTC. Protein product: CASSTRPGLAAYNEQFF.

The chain couples TRBV18 to TRBJ1-1, with TRBD1 matching 12 bases. The CDR3 runs to 17 residues. Trimming at V came to 3 bases and at J to 3 bases, leaving 8 bases not matched to a gene. Germline V gene lookup returns CDR1 KGHSH and CDR2 LQKENI. The CDR3 DNA reads TGTGCCAGCTCACCCCCGGGGACAGGGGGCGTGGACACTGAAGCTTTCTTT. Translated, it gives CASSPPGTGGVDTEAFF.

The V gene is TRBV5-6, the J gene TRBJ2-1; 10 positions match TRBD1. The J segment lost 12 bases and the V segment lost 4 bases, leaving 16 bases of the junction unmatched. The germline gives CDR1 SGHDT, CDR2 YYEEEE. The CDR3 covers 16 residues. CDR3 DNA: TGTGCCAGCAGCCGACCGGGACAGGGGAAGGTAGGGGTGCAGTTCTTC. Protein product: CASSRPGQGKVGVQFF.

The chain recombines TRBV6-2 or TRBV6-3 with TRBJ2-1; TRBD2 matches 8 bases. CDR3 length: 20 residues. Germline values: CDR1 MNHEY, CDR2 SVGEGT. With V trimmed by 0 bases and J by 0 bases, 13 bases remained unmatched. This CDR3 is CASSYSSGTQRGSSYNEQFF. The CDR3 DNA reads as TGTGCCAGCAGTTACTCGTCAGGGACGCAGCGGGGGAGCTCCTACAATGAGCAGTTCTTC.

The chain's CDR3 is CATSRGDRVRTDTQYF. CDR3 nucleotides: TGTGCCACCAGCAGGGGGGACAGGGTTCGAACAGATACGCAGTATTTT. The V and J genes are TRBV15 and TRBJ2-3; TRBD1 matches at 9 bases. V was clipped by 3 bases and J by 3 bases; unmatched bases: 7. The CDR3 totals 16 residues. Germline V gene data show CDR1 as LNHNV and CDR2 as YYDKDF (reference sequence).

The table lists this clone with many counts. The J gene is TRBJ2-7, the V gene TRBV9, with TRBD2 matching 9 bases. Germline trimming cut 4 bases from V and 8 bases from J; bases unmatched to any gene: 7. The length of the CDR3 is 13 residues. The germline gives CDR1 SGDLS, CDR2 YYNGEE. The CDR3, as DNA: TGTGCCAGCAGCACCGGGACTAGCCACAAGCAGTACTTC. It specifies CASSTGTSHKQYF.

The J gene is TRBJ1-2, the V gene TRBV7-2; D is possibly TRBD1 (5 bases). Trimming removed 1 base at V and 0 bases at J, with 15 bases between. CDR1 is SGHTA, CDR2 FQGNSA, per germline. CDR3 length equals 17 residues. The CDR3, as DNA: TGTGCCAGCAGCTTAGGTCTGTTCGGGGGAGCTAACTATGGCTACACCTTC. It yields the protein CASSLGLFGGANYGYTF.

To note about this clone: A read error is the likely source, as a far larger clone sits one nucleotide away. The CDR3 DNA is TGTGCCAGCAGCTCCCGGGACAGGGGAACCGGGGAGCTGTTTTTT. As protein: CASSSRDRGTGELFF. The chain has TRBV5-5 and TRBJ2-2, with 10 positions matching TRBD1. The germline CDR1 and CDR2 sequences are SGHKS and YYEKEE (reference sequence). The J segment lost 5 bases and the V segment lost 3 bases, leaving 4 bases of the junction unmatched. This CDR3 region has 15 residues. The full variable domain, in which reference TRBV5-5 and TRBJ2-2 provide the parts outside the CDR3, is DAGVTQSPTHLIKTRGQQVTLRCSPISGHKSVSWYQQVLGQGPQFIFQYYEKEERGRGNFPDRFSARQFPNYSSELNVNALLLGDSALYLCASSSRDRGTGELFFGEGSRLTVL.

CDR3 nucleotide sequence: TGTGCCAGCAGTGAGCTAGGACTACCAGACTATAGCACAGATACGCAGTATTTT. Protein sequence: CASSELGLPDYSTDTQYF. The genes are TRBV6-1 and TRBJ2-3; D possibly corresponds to TRBD2 (6 bases). Germline V gene data show CDR1 as MNHNS and CDR2 as SASEGT. The CDR3 sequence is 18 residues long. The V end was cut by 3 bases, the J end by 0 bases, with 19 bases between.

This chain links TRBV10-3 with TRBJ2-3, with 9 bases fitting TRBD2. J was trimmed by 0 bases and V by 5 bases; bases with no gene match: 9. Germline CDR1 and CDR2: ENHRY and SYGVKD. CDR3 length: 17 residues. CDR3 loop: CAISSYPSGASTDTQYF. The DNA for the CDR3 is TGTGCCATCAGTAGTTATCCTAGCGGGGCCAGCACAGATACGCAGTATTTT.

The table lists this clone with a count of one. The gene calls are TRBV3-1 (or the pseudogene TRBV3-2) and TRBJ2-5; D remains ambiguous. CDR3 size: 14 residues. Trimming shortened V by 1 base and J by 1 base, and 7 bases separated the two germline ends. Germline V CDR1 and CDR2: LGHDT, YNNKEL (reference sequence). This CDR3 is CASSQGRGQETQYF. CDR3 in DNA: TGTGCCAGCAGCCAAGGGCGCGGCCAAGAGACCCAGTACTTC.

The rearrangement links TRBV7-9 to TRBJ2-7; D is perhaps TRBD2 (6 bases). The V gene's germline CDR1 is SEHNR and CDR2 FQNEAQ (reference sequence). Between the trimmed V and J ends, which lost 1 base and 7 bases, there was a span of 11 bases. This CDR3 region has 13 residues. The DNA for the CDR3 is TGTGCCAGCAGCTTAGATGCGGGAATAGAGCAGTACTTC. It encodes CASSLDAGIEQYF.

This clone was detected many times. The chain carries TRBV6-6 and TRBJ1-6; maybe TRBD1 (6 bases). Trimming removed 8 bases from V and 8 bases from J, with 13 bases in between. Germline CDR1 and CDR2: MNHNY and SVGAGI (reference sequence). This CDR3 has 13 residues. The CDR3 DNA reads as TGTGCCAGCCGGGGGGGCTGGGATTCACCCCTCCACTTT. Its translation: CASRGGWDSPLHF.

This rearrangement joins TRBV4-1 to TRBJ1-4, with a possible D match to TRBD1 (5 bases). CDR1 and CDR2 from the germline V gene are MGHRA and YSYEKL. Between the trimmed V and J ends, which lost 2 bases and 3 bases, there was a span of 10 bases. This CDR3 has 15 amino acids. For the CDR3, the DNA is TGCGCCAGCAGCCAATTTACGGGGGCTAATGAAAAACTGTTTTTT. It yields the protein CASSQFTGANEKLFF.

The J gene is TRBJ2-3, the V gene TRBV3-1 (or the pseudogene TRBV3-2); the match to TRBD2 covers 15 bases. Germline lookup yields CDR1 LGHDT and CDR2 YNNKEL (reference sequence). The CDR3 covers 17 residues. J was trimmed by 6 bases and V by 3 bases; bases with no gene match: 7. The CDR3 DNA is TGTGCCAGCAGCCATAGGACTAGCGGGGGGGGTGTGGATACGCAGTATTTT. It specifies CASSHRTSGGGVDTQYF.

The chain uses TRBV18 and TRBJ1-2, with 8 bases aligning to TRBD1. Germline lookup yields CDR1 KGHSH and CDR2 LQKENI. The CDR3 has 13 residues. V gave up 3 bases and J gave up 7 bases; unmatched junction bases: 4. The DNA for the CDR3 is TGTGCCAGCTCACCGACAGGGGAGGGTGGCTACACCTTC. Protein: CASSPTGEGGYTF.

V is TRBV4-1 and J is TRBJ2-2; 9 bases line up with TRBD2. The CDR3 sequence is 16 residues long. Germline CDR1 and CDR2: MGHRA and YSYEKL. The V segment lost 4 bases and the J segment 4 bases; nucleotides outside the gene matches: 7. In DNA, the CDR3 is TGCGCCAGCAGCCCTGTAGCGGGGGCGGGCACCGGGGAGCTGTTTTTT. Residues: CASSPVAGAGTGELFF.

V gene TRBV5-4 combines with J gene TRBJ2-1; D unclear. CDR3 length: 15 residues. V was pared by 0 bases and J by 8 bases, with 15 bases between. Germline V gene lookup returns CDR1 SGHNT and CDR2 YYREEE (reference sequence). CDR3 sequence: CASSLGAVSLDEQFF. The CDR3 DNA reads as TGTGCCAGCAGCTTGGGTGCAGTCTCTCTGGATGAGCAGTTCTTC.

This chain joins TRBV2 and TRBJ1-2, with D hard to call. V lost 5 bases and J 8 bases, leaving 12 bases between the germline ends. The CDR3 has 12 amino acids. Germline V gene data show CDR1 as SNHLY and CDR2 as FYNNEI. CDR3 DNA sequence: TGTGCCAGCAGTCCGACTGGGAGAGGCTACACCTTC. Translated: CASSPTGRGYTF.

V and J are TRBV7-2 and TRBJ1-1; D is perhaps TRBD1 (5 bases). The V gene lost 5 bases and the J gene lost 4 bases, with 17 bases spanning the gap. Germline CDR1 is SGHTA and CDR2 is FQGNSA. The CDR3 sequence is 15 residues long. In nucleotides, the CDR3 is TGTGCCAGCAGCCTTCGCGGAGGGGACGGCACTGAAGCTTTCTTT. Amino acid sequence: CASSLRGGDGTEAFF.

DNA for the CDR3: TGTGCCAGCAGCCCGGGATACGGGAACCAAGAGACCCAGTACTTC. Translating gives CASSPGYGNQETQYF. The rearrangement joins TRBV7-2 to TRBJ2-5, with D possibly TRBD2 on 5 matching bases. The CDR3 consists of 15 residues. CDR1 SGHTA and CDR2 FQGNSA come from the germline V gene. The V and J ends lost 5 bases and 0 bases respectively, with 13 bases between them.

This chain uses TRBV7-8 with TRBJ1-1; D possibly corresponds to TRBD1 (6 bases). Between the trimmed V and J ends, which lost 3 bases and 6 bases, there was a span of 14 bases. The CDR3 totals 14 residues. Germline lookup yields CDR1 SGHVS and CDR2 FQNEAQ. CDR3 in amino acids: CASSFVEGGPEAFF. CDR3 DNA sequence: TGTGCCAGCAGCTTCGTCGAGGGGGGGCCTGAAGCTTTCTTT.

This clone turned up a few times. Here the CDR3 DNA reads TGTGCCAGCAGCTCCCGACAGGGTGGGTTCTACGAGCAGTACGTC. It yields the protein CASSSRQGGFYEQYV. The V call is TRBV7-2, the J call TRBJ2-7; 7 bases are a match to TRBD1. Germline assignment: CDR1 SGHTA and CDR2 FQGNSA. This CDR3 comprises 15 residues. Trimming at V came to 4 bases and at J to 3 bases, leaving 9 bases not matched to a gene.

The V and J genes are TRBV6-1 and TRBJ2-5, with D unresolved. This CDR3 comprises 17 residues. Germline CDR1 and CDR2: MNHNS and SASEGT. Trimming pared 2 bases from V and 1 base from J, leaving 17 bases between. CDR3 in amino acids: CASSELSSIGRQETQYF. Here the CDR3 DNA reads TGTGCCAGCAGTGAACTCTCAAGCATTGGGCGCCAAGAGACCCAGTACTTC.

The chain combines TRBV11-2 with TRBJ2-1, with D maybe TRBD2 (5 bases). The length of the CDR3 is 15 residues. Trimming removed 4 bases at V and 2 bases at J, with 12 bases between. The germline V gene encodes CDR1 SGHAT and CDR2 FQNNGV. The CDR3 reads CASSSERSTYNEQFF. The CDR3 nucleotides are TGTGCCAGCAGCTCTGAGCGGAGCACCTACAATGAGCAGTTCTTC.

The J gene is TRBJ2-5, the V gene TRBV4-1; TRBD2 matches at 9 bases. V shed 1 base, J shed 4 bases, and the junction held 4 bases outside the gene matches. The CDR3 has 15 residues. Germline V gene sequence: CDR1 MGHRA, CDR2 YSYEKL. CDR3 region: CASSQVAGEVETQYF. CDR3 bases: TGCGCCAGCAGCCAAGTAGCGGGAGAGGTAGAGACCCAGTACTTC.

The rearrangement joins TRBV28 to TRBJ1-6; D possibly corresponds to TRBD1 (6 bases). Germline loops: CDR1 MDHEN, CDR2 SYDVKM. The V end was cut by 4 bases, the J end by 3 bases, with 13 bases between. This CDR3 comprises 16 residues. CDR3 DNA: TGTGCCAGCAGTTCTCTGACAGGCCTCTATAATTCACCCCTCCACTTT. This gives the protein CASSSLTGLYNSPLHF.

The chain carries TRBV19 and TRBJ1-5; tentative D call: TRBD1 (6 bases). The CDR3 has 13 residues. Germline values: CDR1 LNHDA, CDR2 SQIVND (reference sequence). The V gene lost 6 bases and the J gene lost 8 bases, with 14 bases spanning the gap. CDR3 nucleotide sequence: TGTGCCAGTAGCGGACAGCGACTTGAGCCCCAGCATTTT. This gives the protein CASSGQRLEPQHF.

This chain connects TRBV7-8 to TRBJ2-7, with D possibly matching TRBD1 (6 bases). This CDR3 contains 14 residues. The germline CDR1 and CDR2 sequences are SGHVS and FQNEAQ. Trimming took off 4 bases at V and 0 bases at J, with 10 bases between the two ends. As DNA, the CDR3 is TGTGCCAGCAGCTGGACAGATTACTCCTACGAGCAGTACTTC. This encodes CASSWTDYSYEQYF.

The CDR3 DNA is TGTGCCAGCAATCTCCCGGGTTACGAGCAGTACGTC. Its protein is CASNLPGYEQYV. The V and J genes are TRBV2 and TRBJ2-7; D gene uncertain. The length of the CDR3 is 12 residues. Trimming stripped 7 bases from V and 4 bases from J, with 11 bases between. The germline V gene encodes CDR1 SNHLY and CDR2 FYNNEI.